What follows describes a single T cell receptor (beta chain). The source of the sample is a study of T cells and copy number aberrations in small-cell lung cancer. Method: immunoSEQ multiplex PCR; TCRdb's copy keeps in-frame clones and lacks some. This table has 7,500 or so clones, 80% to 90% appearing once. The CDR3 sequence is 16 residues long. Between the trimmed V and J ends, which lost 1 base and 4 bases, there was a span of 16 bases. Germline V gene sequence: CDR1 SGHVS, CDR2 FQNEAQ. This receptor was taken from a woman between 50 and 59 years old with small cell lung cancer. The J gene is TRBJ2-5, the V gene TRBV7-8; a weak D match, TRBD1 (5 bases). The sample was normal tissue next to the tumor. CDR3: CASSLGRDLFGETQYF. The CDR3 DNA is TGTGCCAGCAGCTTAGGCAGGGATCTTTTTGGAGAGACCCAGTACTTC.